This TCR beta chain was found in a study of blood T cell repertoires in COVID-19. The overall study: Acute-phase and convalescent COVID-19 samples originated in the United States, Italy and Spain. T cells, B-cell-depleted T cells, or PBMCs provided the cDNA or gDNA that served as material.

The repertoire was sequenced with immunoSEQ multiplex PCR; TCRdb's copy has only in-frame clones and lacks some. The sample includes approximately 300,000 clones, 65% to 90% of them seen just once. The ends lost 5 bases at V and 7 bases at J; junction bases unmatched: 17. In germline, CDR1 is LGHDT, CDR2 YNNKEL (reference sequence). The CDR3 is made up of 18 amino acids. The sample holds one count of this clone. Adults between about 18 and 95 years of age took part from about 24 US areas. Membership in each cohort depended on participant-reported clinical history. This TCR was recovered from a woman aged 18-29 years who had recovered from COVID-19. This chain links TRBV3-1 (or the pseudogene TRBV3-2) with TRBJ1-4; 9 bases map to TRBD1. Sequenced input: PBMCs or T cells enriched from blood (not recorded which). The CDR3 loop reads CASSVASVTGGGGEKLFF. In nucleotides, the CDR3 is TGTGCCAGCAGCGTCGCCTCTGTCACAGGGGGCGGCGGTGAAAAACTGTTTTTT.